This TCR beta chain appears in the sequencing data of a study of blood T cell repertoires in COVID-19. As for the study in general: There were acute and convalescent COVID-19 samples, and they came from the United States, Italy and Spain.

This clone showed up just once. Original processing notes: Nucleated cell number was recorded as an estimate derived from reference gene primer amplification. Clones were sequenced by immunoSEQ multiplex PCR, and TCRdb holds only the in-frame ones, with some missing. From that table come the V and J calls and clone size; the DNA was used to work out D and trimming. The profile shows under 50,000 clones, 89% of them singletons. This CDR3 spans 17 amino acids. Germline V lookup: CDR1 SGHTA, CDR2 FQGTGA. Trimming took 5 bases from V and 1 from J; bases not matched to a gene: 12. V usage is TRBV7-3 and J usage is TRBJ2-5, with TRBD1 identical over 8 bases. This clonotype was obtained from a man in his sixties or seventies with active COVID-19. Specimen: peripheral blood. This CDR3 reads CASSPGGAGGFQETQYF. The CDR3 DNA sequence: TGTGCCAGCAGCCCAGGCGGGGCAGGGGGCTTCCAAGAGACCCAGTACTTC.